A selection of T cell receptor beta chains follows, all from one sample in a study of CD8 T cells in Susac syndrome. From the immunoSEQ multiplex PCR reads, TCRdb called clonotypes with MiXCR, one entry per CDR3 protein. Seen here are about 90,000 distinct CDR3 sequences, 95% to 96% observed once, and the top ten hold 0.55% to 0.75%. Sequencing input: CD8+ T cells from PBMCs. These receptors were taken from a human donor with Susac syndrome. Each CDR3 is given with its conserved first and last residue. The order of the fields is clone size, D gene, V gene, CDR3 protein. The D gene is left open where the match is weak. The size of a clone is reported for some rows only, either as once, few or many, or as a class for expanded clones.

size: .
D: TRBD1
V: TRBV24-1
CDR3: CATSDMGQGQFF

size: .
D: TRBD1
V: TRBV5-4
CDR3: CASSGTGPVPTEAFF

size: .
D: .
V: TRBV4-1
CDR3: CASSRDLGNTEAFF

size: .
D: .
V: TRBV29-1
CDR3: CSVYSSSYNEQFF

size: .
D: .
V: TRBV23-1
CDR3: CASSQRFAETQYF

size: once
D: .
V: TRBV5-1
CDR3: CASSLQGVGEKLFF

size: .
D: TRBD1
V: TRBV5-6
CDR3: CASSLAGGNSNQPQHF

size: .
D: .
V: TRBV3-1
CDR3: CASRDAQGWEETQYF

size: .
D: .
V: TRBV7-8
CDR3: CASSLAVPGTEAFF

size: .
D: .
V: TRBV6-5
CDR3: CASSRSNNSPLHF

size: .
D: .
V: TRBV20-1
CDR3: CSASIGQTNSPLHF

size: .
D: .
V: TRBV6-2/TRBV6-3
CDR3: CASGVGIWPQHF

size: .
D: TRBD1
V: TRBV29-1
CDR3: CSVSQGATNEKLFF

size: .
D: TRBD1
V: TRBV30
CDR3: CATRQGASSYNSPLHF

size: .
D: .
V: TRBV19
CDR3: CAAREATNEKLFF

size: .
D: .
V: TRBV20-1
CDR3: CSASDTAGGTYEQYF

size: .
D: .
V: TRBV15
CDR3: CATRSLRAQEETQYF

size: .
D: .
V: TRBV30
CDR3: CAWRDRTYGYTF

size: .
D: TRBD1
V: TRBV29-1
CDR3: CSGDREDTEAFF

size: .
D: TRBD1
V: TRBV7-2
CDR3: CASSFGGTGPNTEAFF

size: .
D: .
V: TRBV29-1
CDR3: CSVERGEGRETQYF

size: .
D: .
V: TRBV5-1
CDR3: CASSLDRHGELATQYF

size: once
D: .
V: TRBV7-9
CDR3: CASSRPPGRMAYEQYF

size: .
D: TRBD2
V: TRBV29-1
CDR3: CSVTRRGGPNEQFF

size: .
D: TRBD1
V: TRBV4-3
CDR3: CASSLDRDTNEKLFF

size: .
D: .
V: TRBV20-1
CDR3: CSARGFGESLHLDAFF

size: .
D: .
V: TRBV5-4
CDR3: CASSLAQFYGYTF

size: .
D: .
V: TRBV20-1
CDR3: CSARAGDSTDTQYF

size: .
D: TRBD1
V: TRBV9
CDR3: CASSGTGRTEAFF

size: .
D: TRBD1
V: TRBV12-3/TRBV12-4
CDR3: CASRPTGRPNYGYTF

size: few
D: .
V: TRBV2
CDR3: CASSQDQNTEAFF

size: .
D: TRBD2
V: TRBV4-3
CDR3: CASSQDWRGGRNEQFF